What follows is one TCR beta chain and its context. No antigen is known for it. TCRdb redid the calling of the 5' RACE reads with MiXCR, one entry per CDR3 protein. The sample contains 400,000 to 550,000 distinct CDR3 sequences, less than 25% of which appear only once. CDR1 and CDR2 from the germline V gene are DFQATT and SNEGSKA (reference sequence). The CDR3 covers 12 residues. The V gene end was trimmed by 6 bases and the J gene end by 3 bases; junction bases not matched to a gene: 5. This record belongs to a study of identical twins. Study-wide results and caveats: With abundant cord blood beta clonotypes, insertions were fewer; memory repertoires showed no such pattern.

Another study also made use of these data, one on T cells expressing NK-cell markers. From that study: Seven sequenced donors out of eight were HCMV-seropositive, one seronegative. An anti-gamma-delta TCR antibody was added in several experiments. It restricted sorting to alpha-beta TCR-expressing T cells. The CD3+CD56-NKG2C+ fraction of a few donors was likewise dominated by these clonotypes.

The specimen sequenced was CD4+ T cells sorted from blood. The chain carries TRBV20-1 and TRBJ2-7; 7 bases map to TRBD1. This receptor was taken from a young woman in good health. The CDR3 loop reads CSAGDSNYEQYF. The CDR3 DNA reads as TGCAGTGCAGGGGACAGCAACTACGAGCAGTACTTC.